At least ten counts were recorded for the clone carrying this T cell receptor (beta chain). Its antigen is not identified. The sample originates from a study of T cell repertoires in cytomegalovirus infection. Background on the study: CMV infection plus the matching HLA type was flagged by public TCR beta signatures.

Broader study findings: Summed public TCR beta family frequency identified CMV carriers bearing the relevant HLA. The ex vivo response was dominated by HLA-C-restricted CMV-specific TCR beta clonotypes.

Germline V gives CDR1 ENHRY, CDR2 SYGVKD. V lost 0 bases to trimming and J lost 5 bases; unmatched junction nucleotides: 0. The CDR3 runs to 13 residues. TCRdb re-called the reads with MiXCR, one entry per CDR3 protein. The sample holds approximately 260,000 distinct CDR3 sequences, about a sixth seen once. The sample was CD8+ T cells from PBMCs. The receptor was derived from a human donor in good health (CMV status not recorded). Some clones in this sample may be carry-over from other donors' samples. This chain links TRBV10-3 with TRBJ1-1, with TRBD1 identical over 7 bases. The DNA for the CDR3 is TGTGCCATCAGTGAGTCGGGACAGACTGAAGCTTTCTTT. Translated, it gives CAISESGQTEAFF.